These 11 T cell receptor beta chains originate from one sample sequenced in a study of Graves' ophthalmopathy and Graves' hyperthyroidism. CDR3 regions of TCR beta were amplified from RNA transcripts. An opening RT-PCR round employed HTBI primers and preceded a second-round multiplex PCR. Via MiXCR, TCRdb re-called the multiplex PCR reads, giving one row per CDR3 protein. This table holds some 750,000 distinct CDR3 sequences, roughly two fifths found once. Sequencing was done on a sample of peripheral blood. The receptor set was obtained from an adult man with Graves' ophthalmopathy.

The CDR3 is CASNPEMQPANYGYTF. CDR3 sequence (DNA): TGTGCCAGCAACCCCGAGATGCAGCCCGCTAACTATGGCTACACCTTC. V usage is TRBV24-1 and J usage is TRBJ1-2; D is ambiguous. The CDR3 spans 16 residues. The V and J ends lost 11 bases and 0 bases respectively, with 21 bases between them. From germline, CDR1 is KGHDR and CDR2 SFDVKD.

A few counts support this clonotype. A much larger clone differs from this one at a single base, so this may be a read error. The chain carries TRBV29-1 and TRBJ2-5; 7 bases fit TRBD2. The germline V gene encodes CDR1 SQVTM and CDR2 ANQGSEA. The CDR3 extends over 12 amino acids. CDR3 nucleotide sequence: TGCAGCGTTGGGACTAGTCAAGAGGCCCAGTACTTC. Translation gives CSVGTSQEAQYF.

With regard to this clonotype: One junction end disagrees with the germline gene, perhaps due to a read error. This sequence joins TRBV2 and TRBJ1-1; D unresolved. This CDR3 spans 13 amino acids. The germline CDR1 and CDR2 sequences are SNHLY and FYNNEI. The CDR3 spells CASSFGQNTEALF. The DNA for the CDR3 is TGTGCCAGCAGTTTTGGCCAGAACACTGAAGCTTTGTTT.

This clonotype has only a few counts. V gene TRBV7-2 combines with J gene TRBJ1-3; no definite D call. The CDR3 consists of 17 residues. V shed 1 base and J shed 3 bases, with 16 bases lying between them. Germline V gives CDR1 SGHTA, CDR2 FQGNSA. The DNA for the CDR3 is TGTGCCAGCAGCTTAGTTTGGGGTAGGACCGGTGGAAACACCATATATTTT. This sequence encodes CASSLVWGRTGGNTIYF.

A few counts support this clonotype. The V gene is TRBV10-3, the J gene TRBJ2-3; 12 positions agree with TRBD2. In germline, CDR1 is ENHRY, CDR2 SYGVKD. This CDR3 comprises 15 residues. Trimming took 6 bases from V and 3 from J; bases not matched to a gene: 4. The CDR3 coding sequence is TGTGCCATCAGGACTAGCGGGAGTAGGACAGATACGCAGTATTTT. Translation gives CAIRTSGSRTDTQYF.

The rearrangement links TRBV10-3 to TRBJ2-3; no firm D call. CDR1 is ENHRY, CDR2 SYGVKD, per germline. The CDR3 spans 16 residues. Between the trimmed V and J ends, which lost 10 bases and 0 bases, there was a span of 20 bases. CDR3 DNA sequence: TGTGCCACCTCTCGTCTTAATGCTCGTAGCACAGATACGCAGTATTTT. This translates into CATSRLNARSTDTQYF.

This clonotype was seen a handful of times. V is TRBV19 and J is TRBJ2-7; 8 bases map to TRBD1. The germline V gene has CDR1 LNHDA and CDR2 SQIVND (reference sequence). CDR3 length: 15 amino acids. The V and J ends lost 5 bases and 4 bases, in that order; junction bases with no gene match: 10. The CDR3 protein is CASSAQTGVIYEQYF. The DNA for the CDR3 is TGTGCCAGTAGTGCGCAGACAGGGGTTATTTACGAGCAGTACTTC.

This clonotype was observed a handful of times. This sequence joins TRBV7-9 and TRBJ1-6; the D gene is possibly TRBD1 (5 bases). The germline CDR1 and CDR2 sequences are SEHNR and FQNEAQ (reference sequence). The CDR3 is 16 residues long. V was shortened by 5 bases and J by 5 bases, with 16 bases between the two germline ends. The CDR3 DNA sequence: TGTGCCAGCAGCCCCCTCCTCCAGGGAAATAATTCACCCCTCCACTTT. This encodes CASSPLLQGNNSPLHF.

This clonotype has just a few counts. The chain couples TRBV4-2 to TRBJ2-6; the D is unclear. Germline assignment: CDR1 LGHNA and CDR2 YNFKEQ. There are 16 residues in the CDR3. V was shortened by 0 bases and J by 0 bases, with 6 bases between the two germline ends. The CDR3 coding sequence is TGTGCCAGCAGCCAAGATACGGACTCTGGGGCCAACGTCCTGACTTTC. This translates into CASSQDTDSGANVLTF.

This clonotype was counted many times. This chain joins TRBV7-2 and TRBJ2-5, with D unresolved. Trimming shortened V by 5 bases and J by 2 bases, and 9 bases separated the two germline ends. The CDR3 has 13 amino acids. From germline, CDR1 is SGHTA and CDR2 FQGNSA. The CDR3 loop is CASSPHGQETQYF. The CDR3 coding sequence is TGTGCCAGCAGCCCCCATGGGCAAGAGACCCAGTACTTC.

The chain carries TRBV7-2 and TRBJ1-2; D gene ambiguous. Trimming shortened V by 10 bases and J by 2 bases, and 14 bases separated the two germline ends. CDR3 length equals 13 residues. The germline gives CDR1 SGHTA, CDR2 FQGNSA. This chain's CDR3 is CANSFRKNYGYTF. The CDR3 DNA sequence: TGTGCCAACAGTTTTAGGAAGAACTATGGCTACACCTTC.